A single sample gave rise to the 10 T cell receptor beta chains below, sequenced in a study of PD-L1 blockade in urothelial cancer. Time point given: peripheral blood 6 weeks after treatment start. The assay was immunoSEQ multiplex PCR, and TCRdb's table has in-frame clones only and misses some. The sample records about 36,000 clones, over 65% being singletons. This specimen was PBMCs, taken around atezolizumab (anti-PD-L1) treatment. The receptors come from a man in his forties or fifties with urothelial cancer.

The chain joins TRBV6-5 to TRBJ2-3; D is uncertain. The ends were cut back, 0 bases at V and 3 bases at J, with 7 bases in the middle. The CDR3 totals 14 residues. Looked up from germline, CDR1 is MNHEY and CDR2 is SVGAGI. The CDR3 loop reads CASSYSRITDTQYF. In DNA, the CDR3 is TGTGCCAGCAGTTACTCGAGGATTACAGATACGCAGTATTTT.

The rearrangement uses TRBV25-1 and TRBJ1-1; no definite D call. V was clipped by 3 bases and J by 3 bases, with 11 bases between them. CDR1 MGHDK and CDR2 SYGVNS come from the germline V gene. The CDR3 is 14 residues long. DNA of the CDR3: TGTGCCAGCAGTGATTACCCGGCGGACACTGAAGCTTTCTTT. Encoded protein: CASSDYPADTEAFF.

The gene calls are TRBV2 and TRBJ2-1; D not resolved. The CDR3 totals 13 residues. Trimming stripped 4 bases from V and 8 bases from J, with 12 bases between. Germline values: CDR1 SNHLY, CDR2 FYNNEI. CDR3 in amino acids: CASSVEVVDEQFF. The CDR3 DNA follows: TGTGCCAGCAGTGTAGAGGTTGTCGATGAGCAGTTCTTC.

This chain uses TRBV19 with TRBJ2-3, with 9 positions matching TRBD1. From germline, CDR1 is LNHDA and CDR2 SQIVND (reference sequence). This CDR3 spans 16 amino acids. The J segment lost 3 bases and the V segment lost 3 bases, leaving 7 bases of the junction unmatched. The CDR3 is CASSIRDRVLTDTQYF. CDR3 in DNA: TGTGCCAGTAGTATTCGGGACAGGGTTTTGACAGATACGCAGTATTTT.

V and J are TRBV7-2 and TRBJ1-2; D call uncertain. CDR3 length equals 12 residues. From germline, CDR1 is SGHTA and CDR2 FQGNSA. Trimming took 5 bases from V and 3 from J, leaving 7 bases between them. Here the CDR3 DNA reads TGTGCCAGCAGCCCGGGTTACTATGGCTACACCTTC. This sequence encodes CASSPGYYGYTF.

This chain links TRBV28 with TRBJ2-7; the D gene is possibly TRBD2 (5 bases). The length of the CDR3 is 16 residues. Germline CDR1 is MDHEN and CDR2 is SYDVKM. With 5 bases removed from V and 3 bases from J, the gap between germline ends came to 20 bases. The CDR3 reads CASSPQEADHNYEQYF. The CDR3 DNA is TGTGCCAGCAGTCCTCAGGAAGCGGACCACAACTACGAGCAGTACTTC.

This rearrangement joins TRBV15 to TRBJ1-2; no definite D call. The CDR3 runs to 13 residues. The V and J ends lost 3 bases and 1 base respectively, with 6 bases between them. Germline V gives CDR1 LNHNV, CDR2 YYDKDF (reference sequence). This CDR3 reads CATSSNNNYGYTF. DNA of the CDR3: TGTGCCACCAGCAGTAATAATAACTATGGCTACACCTTC. Based on the CDR3 plus reference TRBV15 and TRBJ1-2, the full variable domain is DAMVIQNPRYQVTQFGKPVTLSCSQTLNHNVMYWYQQKSSQAPKLLFHYYDKDFNNEADTPDNFQSRRPNTSFCFLDIRSPGLGDTAMYLCATSSNNNYGYTFGSGTRLTVV.

The genes are TRBV7-8 and TRBJ2-3; 11 nucleotides line up with TRBD2. After removal of 4 bases from V and 1 base from J, the junction contained 10 bases not matched to a gene. The CDR3 has 18 amino acids. CDR1 is SGHVS and CDR2 is FQNEAQ in the germline V gene. The CDR3 is CASSSTTSGRIGTDTQYF. In DNA, the CDR3 is TGTGCCAGCAGCTCCACCACTAGCGGGAGAATAGGCACAGATACGCAGTATTTT.

The sample holds a few counts of this clone. The J gene is TRBJ2-1, the V gene TRBV10-3, with 15 bases matching TRBD2. Germline V gene data show CDR1 as ENHRY and CDR2 as SYGVKD. The V gene end was trimmed by 2 bases and the J gene end by 8 bases; junction bases not matched to a gene: 7. This CDR3 region has 17 residues. The DNA for the CDR3 is TGTGCCATCAGTGAGACCCCGGGACTAGCGGGAGGCGATGAGCAGTTCTTC. Encoded protein: CAISETPGLAGGDEQFF.

The chain recombines TRBV6-1 with TRBJ2-5; 7 bases agree with TRBD2. V lost 5 bases and J lost 1; bases outside the gene matches: 1. CDR3 length: 13 amino acids. Germline loops: CDR1 MNHNS, CDR2 SASEGT. CDR3 region: CASSSGTQETQYF. The CDR3, as DNA: TGTGCCAGCAGTAGCGGGACCCAAGAGACCCAGTACTTC.